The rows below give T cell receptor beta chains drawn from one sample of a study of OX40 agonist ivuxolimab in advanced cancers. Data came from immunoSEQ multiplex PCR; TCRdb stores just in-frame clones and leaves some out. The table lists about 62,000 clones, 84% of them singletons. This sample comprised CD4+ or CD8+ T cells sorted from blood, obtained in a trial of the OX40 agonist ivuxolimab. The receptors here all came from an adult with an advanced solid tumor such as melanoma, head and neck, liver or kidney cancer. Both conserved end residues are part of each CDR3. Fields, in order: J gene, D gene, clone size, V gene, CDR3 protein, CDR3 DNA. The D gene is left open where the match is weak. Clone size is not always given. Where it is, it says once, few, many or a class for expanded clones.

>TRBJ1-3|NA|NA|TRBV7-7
CASSSGTGNTIYF
TGTGCTAGCAGCTCTGGCACTGGAAACACCATATATTTT
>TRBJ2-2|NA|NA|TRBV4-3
CASSQDRVNGELFF
TGCGCCAGCAGCCAAGATCGCGTCAACGGGGAGCTGTTTTTT
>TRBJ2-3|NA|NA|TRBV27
CASSLRSQDTQYF
TGTGCCAGCAGTTTGCGCTCCCAGGATACGCAGTATTTT
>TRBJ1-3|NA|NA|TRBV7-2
CASSLGTPGNTIYF
TGTGCCAGCAGCTTAGGGACTCCCGGAAACACCATATATTTT
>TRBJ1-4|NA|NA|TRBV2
CASSEGAGWTNEKLFF
TGTGCCAGCAGTGAAGGAGCGGGTTGGACTAATGAAAAACTGTTTTTT
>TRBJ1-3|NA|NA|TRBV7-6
CASSPTGPGPTGNTIYF
TGTGCCAGCAGCCCCACCGGACCCGGCCCAACTGGAAACACCATATATTTT
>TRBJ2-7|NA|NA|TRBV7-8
CASSPRDTLTYEQYF
TGTGCCAGCAGCCCACGGGACACCTTAACCTACGAGCAGTACTTC
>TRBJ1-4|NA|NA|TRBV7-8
CASSPKNEKLFF
TGTGCCAGCAGCCCAAAGAATGAAAAACTGTTTTTT
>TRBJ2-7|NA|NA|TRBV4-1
CASSQGVGRLSYEQYF
TGCGCCAGCAGCCAAGGAGTAGGCAGGTTATCCTACGAGCAGTACTTC
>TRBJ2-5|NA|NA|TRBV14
CASSQGGVWETQYF
TGTGCCAGCAGCCAAGGAGGGGTTTGGGAGACCCAGTACTTC
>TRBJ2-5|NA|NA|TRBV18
CASSPLEETQYF
TGTGCCAGCTCTCCTCTAGAGGAGACCCAGTACTTC
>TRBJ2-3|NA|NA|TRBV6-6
CASELGRSDTQYF
TGTGCCAGCGAACTAGGAAGGTCAGATACGCAGTATTTT
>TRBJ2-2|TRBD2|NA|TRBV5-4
CASSLVAGSDTGELFF
TGTGCCAGCAGCTTGGTAGCGGGGTCGGACACCGGGGAGCTGTTTTTT
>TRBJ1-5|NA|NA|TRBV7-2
CASSLSGFSNQPQHF
TGTGCCAGCAGCTTATCGGGGTTTAGCAATCAGCCCCAGCATTTT
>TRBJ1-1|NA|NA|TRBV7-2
CASSLGRNTEAFF
TGTGCCAGCAGCTTGGGGAGGAACACTGAAGCTTTCTTT
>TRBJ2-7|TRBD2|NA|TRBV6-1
CASSERRAGWSYEQYF
TGTGCCAGCAGTGAAAGGAGAGCGGGGTGGAGCTACGAGCAGTACTTC
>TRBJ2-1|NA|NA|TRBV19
CASSRSNEQFF
TGTGCCAGTAGTCGGAGCAATGAGCAGTTCTTC
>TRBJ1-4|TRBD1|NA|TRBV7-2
CASSSPGQGDEKLFF
TGTGCCAGCAGCTCACCGGGACAGGGGGATGAAAAACTGTTTTTT
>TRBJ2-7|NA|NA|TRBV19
CASSPSGHSYEQYF
TGTGCCAGTAGTCCCTCGGGACACAGCTACGAGCAGTACTTC
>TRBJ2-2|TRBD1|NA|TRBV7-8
CASSLVQGEMAGELFF
TGTGCCAGCAGCTTAGTTCAGGGGGAGATGGCCGGGGAGCTGTTTTTT
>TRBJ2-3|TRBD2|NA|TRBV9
CASSVGIAGTDTQYF
TGTGCCAGCAGCGTAGGGATAGCGGGGACAGATACGCAGTATTTT
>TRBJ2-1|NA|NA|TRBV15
CATSGVDWGAAEQFF
TGTGCCACGAGCGGTGTTGATTGGGGCGCGGCTGAGCAGTTCTTC
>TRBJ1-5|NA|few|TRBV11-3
CASSLNQPQHF
TGTGCCAGCAGCCTCAATCAGCCCCAGCATTTT
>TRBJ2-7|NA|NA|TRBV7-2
CASSSNRVSHEQYF
TGTGCCAGCAGCTCAAACAGGGTTTCCCACGAGCAGTACTTC
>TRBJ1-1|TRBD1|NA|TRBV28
CASSLAGGVNTEAFF
TGTGCCAGCAGTTTGGCAGGGGGAGTGAACACTGAAGCTTTCTTT
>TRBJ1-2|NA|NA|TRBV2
CASSDIQAYGYTF
TGTGCCAGCAGCGACATCCAGGCCTATGGCTACACCTTC
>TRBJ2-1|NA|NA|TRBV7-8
CASSARDSLNEQFF
TGTGCCAGCAGCGCCCGGGACTCCCTAAATGAGCAGTTCTTC
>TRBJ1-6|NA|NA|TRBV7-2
CASTVKTGTNSPLHF
TGTGCCAGCACGGTTAAGACGGGAACTAATTCACCCCTCCACTTT
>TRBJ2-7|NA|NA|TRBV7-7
CASSPPGVLGEQYF
TGTGCTAGCAGCCCGCCGGGGGTCCTGGGCGAGCAGTACTTC
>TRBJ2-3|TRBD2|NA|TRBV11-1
CASSTGLAADTQYF
TGTGCCAGCAGTACCGGACTAGCGGCAGATACGCAGTATTTT
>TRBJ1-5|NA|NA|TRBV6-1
CASMLTSNQPQHF
TGTGCCAGCATGCTAACGAGCAATCAGCCCCAGCATTTT
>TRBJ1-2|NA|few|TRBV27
CASSQDSYGYTF
TGTGCCAGCAGCCAAGACTCCTATGGCTACACCTTC
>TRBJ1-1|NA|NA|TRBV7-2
CASSLQLMNTEAFF
TGTGCCAGCAGCTTACAACTAATGAACACTGAAGCTTTCTTT
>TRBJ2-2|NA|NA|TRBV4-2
CASSQATGWGTGELFF
TGTGCCAGCAGCCAAGCAACAGGATGGGGAACCGGGGAGCTGTTTTTT
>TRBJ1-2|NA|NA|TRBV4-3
CASSQLQGSATF
TGCGCCAGCAGCCAACTACAGGGTAGCGCCACCTTC
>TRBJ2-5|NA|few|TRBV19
CASSASRYKTPLQETQYF
TGTGCCAGTAGTGCATCCCGGTATAAGACGCCGCTCCAAGAGACCCAGTACTTC
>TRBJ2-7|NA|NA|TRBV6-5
CAGGLGAGPYEQYF
TGTGCCGGGGGGTTAGGGGCAGGCCCCTACGAGCAGTACTTC
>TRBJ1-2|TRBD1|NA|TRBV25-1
CASSELQGANYGYTF
TGTGCCAGCAGTGAATTGCAGGGGGCAAACTATGGCTACACCTTC
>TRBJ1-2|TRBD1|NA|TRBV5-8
CASSPKDRDYGYTF
TGTGCCAGCAGCCCTAAGGACAGGGACTATGGCTACACCTTC
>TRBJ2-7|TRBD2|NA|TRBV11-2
CASSFTWTSGGQTYEQYF
TGTGCCAGCAGCTTCACTTGGACTAGCGGGGGCCAGACCTACGAGCAGTACTTC
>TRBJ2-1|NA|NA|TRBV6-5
CASSYSPRSGPSEQFF
TGTGCCAGCAGTTACTCGCCCCGGAGCGGACCGTCGGAGCAGTTCTTC
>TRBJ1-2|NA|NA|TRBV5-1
CASSLGGNYGYTF
TGCGCCAGCAGCTTGGGGGGAAACTATGGCTACACCTTC
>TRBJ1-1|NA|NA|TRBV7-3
CASRVTANTEAFF
TGTGCCAGCAGGGTTACAGCTAACACTGAAGCTTTCTTT
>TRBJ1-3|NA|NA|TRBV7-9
CASSPTGSGNTIYF
TGTGCCAGCAGCCCCACAGGTTCTGGAAACACCATATATTTT
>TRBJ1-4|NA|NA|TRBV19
CASSIGGAANEKLFF
TGTGCCAGTAGTATCGGAGGGGCGGCTAATGAAAAACTGTTTTTT
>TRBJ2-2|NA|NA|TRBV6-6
CASSGTIPTGELFF
TGTGCCAGCAGTGGGACCATCCCCACCGGGGAGCTGTTTTTT
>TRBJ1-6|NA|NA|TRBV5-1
CASSLNRDYGSSYNSPLHF
TGCGCCAGCAGCCTCAACAGGGACTATGGAAGCTCCTATAATTCACCCCTCCACTTT
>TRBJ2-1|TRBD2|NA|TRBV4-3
CASSQEVSGGASHEQFF
TGCGCCAGCAGCCAAGAGGTTAGCGGGGGGGCCAGTCATGAGCAGTTCTTC
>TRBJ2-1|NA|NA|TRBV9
CASSVRTGTGDEQFF
TGTGCCAGCAGCGTAAGGACCGGGACCGGAGATGAGCAGTTCTTC
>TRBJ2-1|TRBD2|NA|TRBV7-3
CASSSQTSGDYNEQFF
TGTGCCAGCAGCTCACAAACTAGCGGGGATTACAATGAGCAGTTCTTC
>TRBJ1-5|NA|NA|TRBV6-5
CASRPASAPGPQHF
TGTGCCAGCAGACCCGCTTCGGCCCCGGGGCCCCAGCATTTT
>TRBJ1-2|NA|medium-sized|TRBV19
CASTARGESYGYTF
TGTGCCAGCACCGCCCGGGGGGAGAGCTATGGCTACACCTTC
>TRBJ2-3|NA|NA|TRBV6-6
CASILQGGPNTDTQYF
TGTGCCAGCATCTTACAGGGGGGGCCGAACACAGATACGCAGTATTTT
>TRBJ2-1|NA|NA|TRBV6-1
CASSEFGAGSRQFF
TGTGCCAGCAGTGAATTCGGTGCTGGGAGCCGGCAGTTCTTC
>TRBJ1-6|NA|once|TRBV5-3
CASSLDPGYNSPLHF
TGTGCCAGCAGCTTGGATCCAGGCTACAATTCACCCCTCCACTTT
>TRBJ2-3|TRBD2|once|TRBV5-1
CASMGREGPTDTQYF
TGCGCCAGCATGGGACGGGAGGGACCCACAGATACGCAGTATTTT
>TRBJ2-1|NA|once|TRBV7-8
CASSTRNRENNEQFF
TGTGCCAGCAGCACCCGGAACCGGGAGAACAATGAGCAGTTCTTC